This TCR beta chain was identified during a study of blood T cell repertoires in COVID-19. For recovered donors of Cohort 3, there were two negative PCRs, clearance, or symptom resolution. In the source study's methods: Amplifying reference gene primers gave estimates of nucleated cell counts. The repertoire was sequenced with immunoSEQ multiplex PCR; TCRdb's copy has only in-frame clones and lacks some. Clone size and the V and J calls come from that table; the DNA yielded D and trimming. The data show more than 110,000 clones, with over 65% seen just once and roughly 5.6% held by the top ten. CDR1 is MDHEN, CDR2 SYDVKM, per germline. This CDR3 spans 12 amino acids. Trimming shortened V by 5 bases and J by 7 bases, and 11 bases separated the two germline ends.

This chain joins TRBV28 and TRBJ1-2; weak D call: TRBD1 (5 bases). The sequence came from a woman in her fifties or sixties who had recovered from COVID-19. What was sequenced was PBMCs or T cells enriched from blood (not recorded which). The CDR3 sequence is CASSRAGSGYTF. For the CDR3, the DNA is TGTGCCAGCAGTCGTGCAGGGTCTGGCTACACCTTC.